The clone carrying this TCR beta chain was recorded many times. Antigen unknown. With 2 bases removed from V and 2 bases from J, the gap between germline ends came to 20 bases. Germline V lookup: CDR1 SGHAT, CDR2 FQNNGV. The CDR3 consists of 18 residues. The time point: newly diagnosed GD, antithyroid drugs for less than 3 months. Extracted RNA from PBMCs served as the source of the TCR library. This sample was included in a study of regulatory T cells in long-lasting Graves disease. Regarding the study as a whole: Relative to new patients (966), persistent patients exhibited greater sharing of public clonotypes (around 3,000).

To make TCR beta libraries, researchers used iRepertoire HTBI primers and Arm-PCR of CDR3 regions. TCRdb called the multiplex PCR reads again in MiXCR, with one record for every CDR3 protein. The top ten hold roughly 30% of the sample, which has 350,000 to 450,000 distinct CDR3 sequences, over 15% seen once. These data are also associated with another study on T cells in Graves' hyperthyroidism and ophthalmopathy. From that second work: Uncontrolled infection, other autoimmune disease, pregnancy or lactation barred patients from enrollment. TCR CDR3 underwent first-round RT-PCR with the HTBI primer set. Peripheral blood also featured most of the thyroid clonotypes expanded above 0.001.

This TCR was recovered from a man aged 35 to 55 with Graves disease. The V call is TRBV11-2, the J call TRBJ2-3; D call uncertain. Sequenced material: peripheral blood mononuclear cells (PBMCs), taken at new diagnosis, from a patient treated with antithyroid drugs. CDR3 sequence: CASSLPPDGQSLTDTQYF. Here the CDR3 DNA reads TGTGCCAGCAGCTTACCACCCGATGGGCAGTCCCTCACAGATACGCAGTATTTT.